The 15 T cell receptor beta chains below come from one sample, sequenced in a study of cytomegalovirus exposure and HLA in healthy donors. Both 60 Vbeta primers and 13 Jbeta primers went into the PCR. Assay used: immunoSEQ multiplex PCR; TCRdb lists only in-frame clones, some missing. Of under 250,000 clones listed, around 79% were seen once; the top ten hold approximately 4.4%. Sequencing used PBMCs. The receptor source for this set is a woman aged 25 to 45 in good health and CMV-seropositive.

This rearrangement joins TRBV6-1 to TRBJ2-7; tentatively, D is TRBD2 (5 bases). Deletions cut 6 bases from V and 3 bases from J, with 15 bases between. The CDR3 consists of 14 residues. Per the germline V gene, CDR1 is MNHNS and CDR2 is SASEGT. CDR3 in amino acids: CASSLTEDFYEQYF. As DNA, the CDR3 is TGTGCCAGCAGCCTAACGGAGGATTTCTACGAGCAGTACTTC.

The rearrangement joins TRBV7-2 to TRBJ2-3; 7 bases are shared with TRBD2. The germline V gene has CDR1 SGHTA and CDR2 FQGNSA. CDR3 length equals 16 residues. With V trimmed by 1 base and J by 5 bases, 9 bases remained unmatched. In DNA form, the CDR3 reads TGTGCCAGCAGCTTAGTAGCGGGCTCAACGGAAGATACGCAGTATTTT. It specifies CASSLVAGSTEDTQYF.

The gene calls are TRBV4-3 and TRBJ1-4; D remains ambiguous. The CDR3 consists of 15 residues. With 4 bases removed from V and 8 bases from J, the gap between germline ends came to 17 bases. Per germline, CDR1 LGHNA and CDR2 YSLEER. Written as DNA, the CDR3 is TGCGCCAGCAGCCTCAAGGGAGGGCTGAACGAAAAACTGTTTTTT. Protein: CASSLKGGLNEKLFF.

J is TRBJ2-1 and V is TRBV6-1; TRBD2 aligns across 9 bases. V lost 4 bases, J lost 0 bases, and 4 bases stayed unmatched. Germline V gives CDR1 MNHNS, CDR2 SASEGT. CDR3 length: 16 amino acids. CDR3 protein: CASSGSGGTSYNEQFF. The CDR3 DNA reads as TGTGCCAGCAGTGGTAGCGGGGGCACCTCCTACAATGAGCAGTTCTTC.

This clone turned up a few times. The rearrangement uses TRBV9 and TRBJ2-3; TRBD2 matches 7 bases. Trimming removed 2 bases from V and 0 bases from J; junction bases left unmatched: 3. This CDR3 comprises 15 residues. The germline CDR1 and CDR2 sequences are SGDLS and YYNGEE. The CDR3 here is CASSVSGSSTDTQYF. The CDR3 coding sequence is TGTGCCAGCAGCGTTAGCGGGTCTAGCACAGATACGCAGTATTTT.

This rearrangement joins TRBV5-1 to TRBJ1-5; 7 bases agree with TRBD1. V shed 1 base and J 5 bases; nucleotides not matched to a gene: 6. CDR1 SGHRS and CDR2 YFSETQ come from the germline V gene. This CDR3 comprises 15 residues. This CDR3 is CASSLIGGSDQPQHF. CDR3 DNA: TGCGCCAGCAGCTTGATAGGGGGCAGCGATCAGCCCCAGCATTTT.

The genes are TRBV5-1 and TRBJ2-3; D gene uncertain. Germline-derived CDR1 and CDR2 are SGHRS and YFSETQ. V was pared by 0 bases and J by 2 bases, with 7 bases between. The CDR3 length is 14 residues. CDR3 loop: CASSLVGVTDTQYF. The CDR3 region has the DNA TGCGCCAGCAGCTTGGTCGGAGTCACAGATACGCAGTATTTT.

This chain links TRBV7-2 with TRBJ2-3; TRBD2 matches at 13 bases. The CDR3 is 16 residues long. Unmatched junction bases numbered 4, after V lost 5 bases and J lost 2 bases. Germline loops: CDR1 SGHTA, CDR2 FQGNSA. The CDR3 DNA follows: TGTGCCAGCAGCCCGACTAGCGGGGGGAACACAGATACGCAGTATTTT. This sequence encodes CASSPTSGGNTDTQYF.

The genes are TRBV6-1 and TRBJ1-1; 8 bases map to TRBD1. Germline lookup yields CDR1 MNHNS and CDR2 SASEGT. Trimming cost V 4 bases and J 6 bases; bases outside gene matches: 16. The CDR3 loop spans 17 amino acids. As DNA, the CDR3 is TGTGCCAGCAGTGCTTCAGGGGGCTTTACCTCGGGCGCTGAAGCTTTCTTT. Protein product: CASSASGGFTSGAEAFF.

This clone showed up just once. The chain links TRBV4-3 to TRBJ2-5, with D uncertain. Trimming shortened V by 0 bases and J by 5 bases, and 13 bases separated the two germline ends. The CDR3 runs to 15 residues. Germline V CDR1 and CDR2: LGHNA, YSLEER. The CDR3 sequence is CASSQDLAARETQYF. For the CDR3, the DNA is TGCGCCAGCAGCCAAGATCTGGCCGCCAGGGAGACCCAGTACTTC.

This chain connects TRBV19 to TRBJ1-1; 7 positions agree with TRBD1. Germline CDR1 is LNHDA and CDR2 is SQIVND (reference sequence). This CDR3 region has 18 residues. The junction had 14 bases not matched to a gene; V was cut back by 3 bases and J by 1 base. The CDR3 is CASSIGPGQNWPNTEAFF. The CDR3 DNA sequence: TGTGCCAGTAGTATCGGGCCGGGACAGAATTGGCCGAACACTGAAGCTTTCTTT.

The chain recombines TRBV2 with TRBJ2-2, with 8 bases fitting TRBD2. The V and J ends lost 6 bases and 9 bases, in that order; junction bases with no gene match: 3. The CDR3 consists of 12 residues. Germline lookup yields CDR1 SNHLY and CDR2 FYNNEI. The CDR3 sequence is CASRAGAWELFF. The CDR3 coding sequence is TGTGCCAGCAGAGCGGGGGCCTGGGAGCTGTTTTTT. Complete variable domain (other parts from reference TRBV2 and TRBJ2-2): EPEVTQTPSHQVTQMGQEVILRCVPISNHLYFYWYRQILGQKVEFLVSFYNNEISEKSEIFDDQFSVERPDGSNFTLKIRSTKLEDSAMYFCASRAGAWELFFGEGSRLTVL.

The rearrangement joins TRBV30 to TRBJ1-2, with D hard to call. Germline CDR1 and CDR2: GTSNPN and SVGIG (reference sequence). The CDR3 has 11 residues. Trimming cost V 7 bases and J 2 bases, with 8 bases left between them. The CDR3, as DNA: TGTGCCTTGACGGGGAACTATGGCTACACCTTC. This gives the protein CALTGNYGYTF.

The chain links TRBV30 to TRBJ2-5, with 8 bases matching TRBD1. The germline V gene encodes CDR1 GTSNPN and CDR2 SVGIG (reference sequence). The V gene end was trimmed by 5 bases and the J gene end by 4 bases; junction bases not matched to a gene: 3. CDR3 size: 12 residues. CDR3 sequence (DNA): TGTGCCTGGGGACAGGGTCGAGAGACCCAGTACTTC. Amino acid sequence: CAWGQGRETQYF.

CDR3 in DNA: TGTGCCAGCTCACCACAGGGGGTCGTCGCTGAAGCTTTCTTT. Translating gives CASSPQGVVAEAFF. The chain is built from TRBV18 and TRBJ1-1; the D gene is possibly TRBD1 (6 bases). The CDR3 is made up of 14 amino acids. The germline V gene has CDR1 KGHSH and CDR2 LQKENI. Trimming removed 1 base from V and 6 bases from J, with 12 bases in between.